The sequence of this T cell receptor beta chain was determined in a study of identical twins (dated by TCRdb to 2016 to 2018). As for the study more broadly: TCR alpha and beta repertoires from monozygotic twins, unrelated adults of various ages and cord blood were deep-sequenced to test whether fetal clonotypes persist. Replicate twin experiments were performed at different times using different library preparation protocols to rule out contamination.

Every donor was a healthy Caucasian. Three pairs of female monozygotic twins, all aged 18 to 29 years, were included in the twin cohort. Positive isolation kits from Invitrogen were used to isolate the CD4+ and CD8+ T cell populations. As concerns this clonotype: No cognate antigen has been identified for it. No clone much larger than this one lies a single base away; base qualities are absent.

The library relied on 5' RACE. Sequencing instrument: Illumina HiSeq 2000. A universal primer binding site was added through template switching, and the final cDNA carried a unique molecular identifier so that TCR cDNA molecules could be counted accurately. Specific primers in the conserved constant-segment region were used to synthesize first-strand cDNA for TCR alpha and beta chains. To control for contamination, every cDNA library carried two barcodes: a SMART-Mk sample barcode plus Illumina barcodes. TruSeq adapter sequences and Illumina sample barcodes were added in two successive PCR steps. Sequencing of the TCR alpha and beta cDNA libraries was done on the Illumina HiSeq platform using custom primers. On the study's bioinformatics: Raw reads were processed with MiGEC to extract unique molecular identifiers, and MiXCR was used to determine CDR3 positions. Recombination models were inferred per individual with the repgenHMM and IGoR tools using an EM algorithm. Shared clonotypes were analyzed with the tcR package in R, and sharing was normalized by the product of cloneset sizes. To study raw recombination without the effects of thymic and clonal selection, out-of-frame nonproductive sequences were analyzed. The public reads were reanalyzed by TCRdb: fastp trimming at Q25, MiXCR alignment, in-frame beta chains only. Each entry is one CDR3 protein sequence, shown with its most common DNA and genes. TCRdb, not the authors, supplied the V and J calls. The sample table shows 500,000 to 550,000 distinct CDR3 sequences, and roughly 21% are seen once. Of the sample, approximately 0.95% falls within the top ten clones.

The CDR3 numbers 13 residues from cysteine through phenylalanine. This entry keeps only the CDR3 DNA: 39 bases, framed from base 1. Based on the germline V gene (reference sequence), the CDR1 and CDR2 sequences are SEHNR and FQNEAQ. The germline V end is reduced by 10 bases and the J end by 7 bases; junction bases left unmatched: 10. General findings and caveats noted by the study authors: Abundant cord blood beta clonotypes had fewer insertions, young adult naive repertoires showed a similar but weaker trend, and memory repertoires showed no such trend. Zero-insertion analyses could be partly confounded by invariant T cells such as MAIT and iNKT, though diverse VJ usage argued against such confounding for most clonotypes. Because the same donors could not be followed over many years, conclusions were based on cross-sectional statistical analysis. Compared with coincidental sharing between unrelated individuals, an excess of low generation-probability sequences was observed among out-of-frame TCR alpha sequences shared between twins. Out-of-frame TCR alpha sharing in monozygotic twins was systematically underestimated by recombination models, whereas sharing between unrelated individuals was in agreement with the recombination models. A weaker excess of twin sharing was found in beta out-of-frame sequences because the signal-to-noise ratio was lowered by fewer shared sequences.

These data also featured in a second study, about T cells expressing NK-cell markers. The second paper further reports: Three sorted T-cell subsets (CD3+CD56+NKG2C+, CD3+CD56+NKG2C- and CD3+CD56-NKG2C+) from about 8 donors had their TCR beta-chain repertoires profiled. Among the eight sequenced donors, only one was HCMV-seronegative, while the other seven were HCMV-seropositive. In several experiments an anti-gammadeltaTCR antibody was added to restrict sorting to alphabetaTCR-expressing T cells. In several donors, the dominant CD3+CD56+NKG2C+ clonotypes were found to rank among the top 10 CD8+ clonotypes and to make up about 1.0-7.5% of CD8+ T cells. Those dominant clonotypes were again the most abundant among CD3+CD56-NKG2C+ cells in a handful of donors, at roughly 25-60.1%. Whether the expanded NKG2C-expressing T cell clones were specific for HCMV antigens remained unclear. The study sequenced eight donors, all healthy volunteers chosen at random: three men and five women. A commercial ELISA kit detecting HCMV-specific IgG in serum was used to determine HCMV serostatus. MIGEC handled demultiplexing of the reads and grouping by UMI, while MiTCR was used to assemble and quantify clonotypes. To remove erroneous sequences, TCR cDNA sequences were retained only when supported by two or more reads. The tcR package was used for downstream repertoire analysis, and clonotypes were matched across fractions by CDR3 nucleotide sequence plus V segment. Antigen specificity was annotated against VDJdb with VDJmatch, allowing one amino acid substitution in CDR3.

Source material: CD4+ T cells sorted from blood. The chain was built from TRBV7-9 and TRBJ1-2; 9 bases in the junction line up with TRBD1. This clonotype was obtained from a woman younger than 30 in good health. The nucleotides are TGTGCCACGAGACGGACAGGGGATGGTGGCTACACCTTC. The translation is CATRRTGDGGYTF.